These T cell receptor beta chains were read from a single sample in a study of T-cell memory formation after mild COVID-19. MiXCR, applied by TCRdb to the 5' RACE reads, yields one record per CDR3 protein. The table includes about 400,000 distinct CDR3 sequences, under 15% detected once. What was sequenced was PBMCs or a T cell subset sorted from them (not recorded which). These receptors were obtained from a young man who had mild COVID-19 (a few samples of this study predate the infection). Cell type and time point are not known. Both conserved end residues are part of each CDR3. D genes are given only for firm matches. Expanded clones get a size class; other rows say once, few or many, or leave the size out.

V	D	J	size	DNA	CDR3
TRBV15	TRBD1	TRBJ1-2	-	TGTGCCACCAGCGCCCGGGACAGGGGGTTAGGCTACACCTTC	CATSARDRGLGYTF
TRBV7-3	TRBD1	TRBJ2-7	few	TGTGCCAGCAGCTTACAGCCAGGGGGTCACGAGCAGTACTTC	CASSLQPGGHEQYF
TRBV4-1	-	TRBJ2-1	few	TGCGCCAGCAGCCAAGTTCAGGGCTCCGGTGAGCGTTTCTTC	CASSQVQGSGERFF
TRBV4-1	-	TRBJ1-5	few	TGCGCCAGCAGCCAAGATGTTAATCAGCCCCAGCATTTT	CASSQDVNQPQHF
TRBV18	-	TRBJ1-1	-	TGTGCCAGCTCACGGACCCGAGTGGGTCCCCCGGGGGCTGAAGCTTTCTTT	CASSRTRVGPPGAEAFF
TRBV19	-	TRBJ2-1	many	TGTGCCAGTAGTGTCGGGACACTACTTACGCAGTTCTTC	CASSVGTLLTQFF
TRBV5-4	-	TRBJ2-3	many	TGTGCCAGCAGATCCGGGACAACCAGCACAGATACGCAGTATTTT	CASRSGTTSTDTQYF
TRBV6-8	-	TRBJ2-1	-	TGTGCCAGCAGTTGGCCAGGCCGGGTTAGAAACAATGAGCAGTTCTTC	CASSWPGRVRNNEQFF
TRBV27	-	TRBJ2-3	many	TGTGCCAGCAGGACTAGCACAGATACGCAGTATTTT	CASRTSTDTQYF
TRBV7-2	-	TRBJ2-5	-	TGTGCCAGCAGCTTACTAGCGGAGACCCAGTACTTC	CASSLLAETQYF
TRBV27	TRBD1	TRBJ2-1	-	TGTGCCAGCAGATACATCGGACAGGGGGCGAATGAGCAGTTCTTC	CASRYIGQGANEQFF
TRBV7-2	TRBD1	TRBJ1-2	-	TGTGCCAGCGGACAGGACTATGGCTACACCTTC	CASGQDYGYTF
TRBV7-2	TRBD2	TRBJ2-3	-	TGTGCCAGCAGCTTCCTGACTAGCGGGGGGGCCCCAGATACGCAGTATTTT	CASSFLTSGGAPDTQYF
TRBV15	TRBD2	TRBJ2-1	-	TGTGCCACCAGCAGACAGTCCGGACTAGCGGGGCCCAATGAGCAGTTCTTC	CATSRQSGLAGPNEQFF
TRBV7-2	TRBD1	TRBJ2-2	-	TGTGCCAGCAGCGCGAGACAGGGGGGGCCCGGGGAGCTGTTTTTT	CASSARQGGPGELFF
TRBV12-3/TRBV12-4	TRBD1	TRBJ1-4	-	TGTGCCAGCATCGACAGGGTTGGTAATGAAAAACTGTTTTTT	CASIDRVGNEKLFF
TRBV30	-	TRBJ1-1	once	TGTGCGGGGAAGGGGCAGAAGACTGAAGCTTTCTTT	CAGKGQKTEAFF
TRBV6-2/TRBV6-3	-	TRBJ1-5	-	TGTGCCAGCGGACAAAATCAGCCCCAGCATTTT	CASGQNQPQHF
TRBV7-9	-	TRBJ1-1	few	TGTGCCAGCACCGAAGATAGTGGTCGCACTGAAGCTTTCTTT	CASTEDSGRTEAFF
TRBV7-9	-	TRBJ1-4	few	TGTGCCAGCAGATCTGGCGAAAAACTGTTTTTT	CASRSGEKLFF
TRBV20-1	TRBD2	TRBJ2-3	few	TGCAGTGGCGGCGGGGGGGCCATAGATACGCAGTATTTT	CSGGGGAIDTQYF
TRBV6-2/TRBV6-3	TRBD1	TRBJ1-5	-	TGTGCCAGCAGTAATACGGCCGGGACAGGGGAGAGGCCCCAGCATTTT	CASSNTAGTGERPQHF
TRBV10-2	TRBD2	TRBJ2-5	-	TGCGCCAGCACCCTAGCGGGGGGAGAGACCCAGTACTTC	CASTLAGGETQYF
TRBV7-2	-	TRBJ2-3	-	TGTGCCAGCAGCATCGCGACAGACACAGATACGCAGTATTTT	CASSIATDTDTQYF
TRBV7-9	TRBD1	TRBJ2-1	few	TGTGCCAGCAGCTTGACAGGGGGATTGGGTGAGCAGTTCTTC	CASSLTGGLGEQFF
TRBV28	-	TRBJ1-4	-	TGTGCCAGCAGTCCCCCGACAAGTTCTAATGAAAAACTGTTTTTT	CASSPPTSSNEKLFF
TRBV12-3/TRBV12-4	TRBD2	TRBJ2-7	-	TGTGCCAGCAGTTTCGTCGGGGGGTCTTTATACGAGCAGTACTTC	CASSFVGGSLYEQYF
TRBV4-2	TRBD1	TRBJ2-1	-	TGTGCCAGCACGCTAACCGGGACAGTTGGCCATGAGCAGTTCTTC	CASTLTGTVGHEQFF
TRBV30	TRBD1	TRBJ1-2	-	TGTGCCTGGAGTGTACAGGGGTTGGAGGGCTACACCTTC	CAWSVQGLEGYTF
TRBV7-9	TRBD1	TRBJ1-2	-	TGTGCCAGCAGCTTCGGGAACAGGGGGGACTATGGCTACACCTTC	CASSFGNRGDYGYTF
TRBV18	TRBD2	TRBJ2-5	few	TGTGCCAGCTCACCGGGTCTGGTTAGCGGGAAAGAGACCCAGTACTTC	CASSPGLVSGKETQYF
TRBV7-8	-	TRBJ1-4	-	TGTGCCAGCAGCTTAGAGCGTCGACTCTTAAATGAAAAACTGTTTTTT	CASSLERRLLNEKLFF
TRBV2	-	TRBJ1-1	few	TGTGCCAGCAGCGCGTACGGCACCACTGAAGCTTTCTTT	CASSAYGTTEAFF
TRBV2	TRBD1	TRBJ1-5	-	TGTGCCAGCAGTTCTTATACAGGGGATCAGCCCCAGCATTTT	CASSSYTGDQPQHF
TRBV12-3/TRBV12-4	TRBD1	TRBJ1-2	-	TGTGCCAGCAGGCAGGGGGCCTACTATGGCTACACCTTC	CASRQGAYYGYTF
TRBV7-2	-	TRBJ1-2	many	TGTGCCAGCAGCTTAGCGCGGAGGGGCTACACCTTC	CASSLARRGYTF
TRBV20-1	-	TRBJ1-3	-	TGCAGTGCTAGGTTGGGCAGGGGATTCGGAAACACCATATATTTT	CSARLGRGFGNTIYF
TRBV7-9	-	TRBJ2-5	-	TGTGCCAGCAGCGCGAAGGGGACCCAGTACTTC	CASSAKGTQYF
TRBV3-1	TRBD2	TRBJ2-7	-	TGTGCCAGCAGCCATGGCGGGAGCTCCTACGAGCAGTACTTC	CASSHGGSSYEQYF
TRBV20-1	-	TRBJ2-1	-	TGCAGTGCTAGGCAAGCGAATGAGCAGTTCTTC	CSARQANEQFF
TRBV7-3	TRBD1	TRBJ1-1	-	TGTGCCAGCAGTCCGACAGGGGGCGGGTACACTGAAGCTTTCTTT	CASSPTGGGYTEAFF
TRBV3-1	-	TRBJ2-3	few	TGTGCCAGCAGCCATCAGGGCCCTGATACGCAGTATTTT	CASSHQGPDTQYF
TRBV6-5	-	TRBJ2-1	few	TGTGCCAGCAGTTACCAGAGTTACAATGAGCAGTTCTTC	CASSYQSYNEQFF
TRBV4-3	-	TRBJ2-5	-	TGCGCCAGCAGCCAAGAAGGTGGCCCCGTGGAGACCCAGTACTTC	CASSQEGGPVETQYF
TRBV7-2	TRBD1	TRBJ2-2	-	TGTGCCAGCAGCTTAGGGACAGGGATGGGCGGGGAGCTGTTTTTT	CASSLGTGMGGELFF
TRBV6-5	-	TRBJ2-6	few	TGTGCCAGCAGTGGGGGATCTGGGGCCAACGTCCTGACTTTC	CASSGGSGANVLTF
TRBV20-1	TRBD1	TRBJ1-2	-	TGCAGTGCTAAAGGACAGGAATCAGCTAACTATGGCTACACCTTC	CSAKGQESANYGYTF
TRBV4-1	TRBD2	TRBJ2-5	-	TGCGCCAGCAGCCCGTCCCCCCCGGCAGGCTCAGCGGGGGTAGGAGAGACCCAGTACTTC	CASSPSPPAGSAGVGETQYF
TRBV7-9	-	TRBJ1-6	-	TGTGCCAGCAGCTCCACAGACAGCAGTTCACCCCTCCACTTT	CASSSTDSSSPLHF
TRBV19	-	TRBJ1-5	once	TGTGCCAGTAGAGATAAAACAGGGTTATTTCAGCCCCAGCATTTT	CASRDKTGLFQPQHF
TRBV5-5	TRBD1	TRBJ1-5	-	TGTGCCAGCAGCTTGTGGGGACAGCACAATCAGCCCCAGCATTTT	CASSLWGQHNQPQHF
TRBV7-9	TRBD1	TRBJ1-2	few	TGTGCCAGCAGCTCCTTACCAGACAGGGGCTATGGCTACACCTTC	CASSSLPDRGYGYTF
TRBV12-5	-	TRBJ2-3	many	TGTGCTAGTGGTTTCGGAAGCACAGATACGCAGTATTTT	CASGFGSTDTQYF
TRBV6-2/TRBV6-3	-	TRBJ2-2	-	TGTGCCAGCAGTCCTCCAAATTTACTTACCGGGGAGCTGTTTTTT	CASSPPNLLTGELFF
TRBV4-1	TRBD2	TRBJ2-7	many	TGCGCCAGCAGCCGCCGACTAGCGGCCCCTTACGAGCAGTACTTC	CASSRRLAAPYEQYF
TRBV10-2	-	TRBJ2-7	few	TGCGCCAGCAAAGGAGACCAGGGTTACGAGCAGTACTTC	CASKGDQGYEQYF
TRBV7-2	-	TRBJ2-5	once	TGTGCCAGCAGCCCAAACAGGGGGGGGTCGGAGACCCAGTACTTC	CASSPNRGGSETQYF